Below are 2 T cell receptor beta chains sequenced from a single sample in a study of T cells in Graves' hyperthyroidism and ophthalmopathy. Researchers amplified the TCR beta CDR3 regions from RNA transcripts. HTBI primers were used for first-round RT-PCR of the TCR CDR3. TCRdb re-derived calls from the multiplex PCR reads in MiXCR, one entry per CDR3 protein. Among 280,000 or so distinct CDR3 sequences, around 15% were seen once, and the ten largest hold around 30%. Sequenced material: blood. Source of these receptors: a woman between 50 and 59 years old with Graves' hyperthyroidism that later progressed to Graves' ophthalmopathy.

This clonotype was counted at least ten times. The DNA for the CDR3 is TGCGCCAGCAGCATACCCGGGACAGGAAACGAGCAGTACTTC. Protein product: CASSIPGTGNEQYF. This rearrangement joins TRBV5-1 to TRBJ2-7; TRBD1 matches at 8 bases. Germline values: CDR1 SGHRS, CDR2 YFSETQ. V shed 4 bases, J shed 5 bases, and the junction held 8 bases outside the gene matches. This CDR3 spans 14 amino acids.

This clonotype was counted ten times or more. CDR3 sequence reads: CASSYRPGTGRTDTQYF. DNA for the CDR3: TGTGCCAGCAGTTACAGGCCCGGGACAGGGCGGACAGATACGCAGTATTTT. The chain links TRBV6-5 to TRBJ2-3, with 9 bases matching TRBD1. V shed 2 bases and J 3 bases; nucleotides not matched to a gene: 9. Per the germline V gene, CDR1 is MNHEY and CDR2 is SVGAGI. This CDR3 is 17 amino acids long.